This TCR beta chain was sequenced for a study of human T cells and chemical hapten exposure. Findings of the study overall: The study found that DPC sensitization did not change TCRs above 1 in 1000 frequency. Compared to controls, expanded TCRs made significantly more large clusters of similar CDR3s.

There are many counts of this clonotype. The antigen is unknown. Trimming pared 1 base from V and 4 bases from J, leaving 18 bases between. This CDR3 contains 17 residues. Germline-derived CDR1 and CDR2 are SGHTA and FQGNSA. TCRdb itself ran the RACE reads through MiXCR, one entry per CDR3 protein. The table shows some 50,000 distinct CDR3 sequences, with 9.3% occurring only once. Time point reported: patch test 1, 2 weeks after DPC sensitization. Described treatment: therapeutic diphenylcyclopropenone sensitization with weekly scalp DPC. The sequences come from whole blood, collected in connection with sensitization to the hapten diphenylcyclopropenone (DPC). This TCR came from a woman between 40 and 50 years old with alopecia areata. Some clones in this sample may be carry-over from other donors' samples. The chain links TRBV7-2 to TRBJ2-3; D might be TRBD2 (7 bases). CDR3 bases: TGTGCCAGCAGCTTAGTGGCCCTGGGGGGGGGCTCAGATACGCAGTATTTT. It specifies CASSLVALGGGSDTQYF.